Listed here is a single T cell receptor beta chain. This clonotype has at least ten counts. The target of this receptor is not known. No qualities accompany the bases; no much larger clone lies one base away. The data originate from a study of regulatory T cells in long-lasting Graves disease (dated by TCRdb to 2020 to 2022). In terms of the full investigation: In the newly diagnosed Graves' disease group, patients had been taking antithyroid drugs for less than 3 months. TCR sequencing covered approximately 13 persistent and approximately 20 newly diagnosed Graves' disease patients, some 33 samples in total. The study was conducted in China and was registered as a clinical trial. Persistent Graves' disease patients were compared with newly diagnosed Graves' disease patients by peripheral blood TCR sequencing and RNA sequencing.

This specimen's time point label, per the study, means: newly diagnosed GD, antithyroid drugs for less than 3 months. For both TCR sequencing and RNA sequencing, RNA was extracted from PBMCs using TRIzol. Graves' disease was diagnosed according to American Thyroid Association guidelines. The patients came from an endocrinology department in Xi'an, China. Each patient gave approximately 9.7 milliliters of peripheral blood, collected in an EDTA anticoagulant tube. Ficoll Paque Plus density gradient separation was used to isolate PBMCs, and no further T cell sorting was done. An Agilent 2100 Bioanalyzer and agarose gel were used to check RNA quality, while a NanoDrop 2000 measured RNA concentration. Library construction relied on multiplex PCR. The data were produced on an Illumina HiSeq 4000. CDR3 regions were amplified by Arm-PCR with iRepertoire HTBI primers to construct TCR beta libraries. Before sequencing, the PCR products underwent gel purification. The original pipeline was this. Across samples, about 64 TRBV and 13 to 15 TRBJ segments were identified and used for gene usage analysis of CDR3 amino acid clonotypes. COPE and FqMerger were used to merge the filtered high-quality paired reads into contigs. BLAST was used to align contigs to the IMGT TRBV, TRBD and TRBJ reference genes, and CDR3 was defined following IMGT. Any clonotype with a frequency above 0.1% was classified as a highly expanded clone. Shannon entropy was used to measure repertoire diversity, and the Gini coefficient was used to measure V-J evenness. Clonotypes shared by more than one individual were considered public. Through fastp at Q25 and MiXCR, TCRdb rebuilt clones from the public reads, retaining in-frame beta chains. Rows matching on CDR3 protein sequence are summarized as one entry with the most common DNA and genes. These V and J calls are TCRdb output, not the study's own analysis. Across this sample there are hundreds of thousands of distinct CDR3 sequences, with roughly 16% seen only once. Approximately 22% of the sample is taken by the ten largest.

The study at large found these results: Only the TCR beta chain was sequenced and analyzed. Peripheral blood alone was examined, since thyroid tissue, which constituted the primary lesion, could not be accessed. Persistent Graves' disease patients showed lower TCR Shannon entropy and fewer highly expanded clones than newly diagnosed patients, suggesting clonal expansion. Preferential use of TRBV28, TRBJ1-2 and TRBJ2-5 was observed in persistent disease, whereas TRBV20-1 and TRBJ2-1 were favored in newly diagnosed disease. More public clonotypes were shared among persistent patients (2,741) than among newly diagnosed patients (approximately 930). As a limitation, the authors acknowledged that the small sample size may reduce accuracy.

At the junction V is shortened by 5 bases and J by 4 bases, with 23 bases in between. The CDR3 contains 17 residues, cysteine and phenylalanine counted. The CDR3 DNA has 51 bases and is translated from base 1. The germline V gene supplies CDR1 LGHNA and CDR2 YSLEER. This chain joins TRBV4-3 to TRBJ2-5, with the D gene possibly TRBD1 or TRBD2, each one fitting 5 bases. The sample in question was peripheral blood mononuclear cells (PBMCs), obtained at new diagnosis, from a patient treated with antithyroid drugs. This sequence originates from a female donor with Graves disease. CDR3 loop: CASSARRRGASPETQYF. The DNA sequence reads TGCGCCAGCAGCGCACGTCGTAGAGGGGCTTCACCAGAGACCCAGTACTTC.